This TCR beta chain was recovered during a study of blood T cell repertoires in COVID-19. Authors' data handling: Counts of nucleated cells, estimated from reference gene primer amplification, were obtained. The data were produced by immunoSEQ multiplex PCR, yet TCRdb's version contains in-frame clones alone and is incomplete. That table gives V, J and clone size, and the DNA gave D and trimming. The sample has 190,000 or so clones; more than 75% are singletons. This CDR3 has 18 amino acids. V was pared by 4 bases and J by 4 bases, with 18 bases of the junction left unmatched. Germline CDR1 is SGHNT and CDR2 is YYREEE (reference sequence). Across 20 to 25 US areas, participants ranged in age from roughly 18 to 95 years.

The rearrangement uses TRBV5-4 and TRBJ2-5, with 8 bases that match TRBD2. The sequencing sample was made of PBMCs or T cells enriched from blood (not recorded which). This clonotype originated in a woman aged 25 to 45 who had recovered from COVID-19. DNA of the CDR3: TGTGCCAGCAGCGGGAACGTAGCGGGATGGGGCTTAGGAGAGACCCAGTACTTC. As protein: CASSGNVAGWGLGETQYF.